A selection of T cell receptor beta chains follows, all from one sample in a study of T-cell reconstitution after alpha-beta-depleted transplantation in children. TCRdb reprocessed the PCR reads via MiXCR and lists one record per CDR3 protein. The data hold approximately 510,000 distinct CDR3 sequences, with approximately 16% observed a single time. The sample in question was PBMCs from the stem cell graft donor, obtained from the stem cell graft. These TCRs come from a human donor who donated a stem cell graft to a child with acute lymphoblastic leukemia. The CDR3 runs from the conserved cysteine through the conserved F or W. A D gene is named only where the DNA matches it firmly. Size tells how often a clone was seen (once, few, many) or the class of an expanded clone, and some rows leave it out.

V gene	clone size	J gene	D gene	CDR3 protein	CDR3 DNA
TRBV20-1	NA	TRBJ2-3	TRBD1	CSARDGRGRPDTQYF	TGCAGTGCTAGAGATGGCAGGGGGCGGCCAGATACGCAGTATTTT
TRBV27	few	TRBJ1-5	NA	CASSLSPLSSNQPQHF	TGTGCCAGCAGTTTATCCCCCCTTTCTAGCAATCAGCCCCAGCATTTT
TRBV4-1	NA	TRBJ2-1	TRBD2	CASSQPLAAINEQFF	TGCGCCAGCAGCCAACCGCTAGCGGCCATCAATGAGCAGTTCTTC
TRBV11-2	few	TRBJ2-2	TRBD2	CASSQGLAGLNTGELFF	TGTGCCAGCAGCCAAGGACTAGCGGGATTGAACACCGGGGAGCTGTTTTTT
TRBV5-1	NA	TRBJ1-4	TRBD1	CASSHGTGNGEKLFF	TGCGCCAGCAGCCACGGGACAGGGAACGGGGAAAAACTGTTTTTT
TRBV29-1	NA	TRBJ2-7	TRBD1	CSVADRAYEQYF	TGCAGCGTCGCGGACAGGGCCTACGAGCAGTACTTC
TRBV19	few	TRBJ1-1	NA	CASSIGPPRSAEAFF	TGTGCCAGTAGTATAGGTCCACCCCGAAGCGCTGAAGCTTTCTTT
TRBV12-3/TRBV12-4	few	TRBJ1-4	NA	CASSQPWTGSNEKLFF	TGTGCCAGCAGCCAACCCTGGACGGGATCTAATGAAAAACTGTTTTTT
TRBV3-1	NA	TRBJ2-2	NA	CASSQGGGVTGELFF	TGTGCCAGCAGCCAGGGCGGAGGAGTCACCGGGGAGCTGTTTTTT
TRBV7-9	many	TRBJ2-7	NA	CASSLYDEQYF	TGTGCCAGCAGCTTATACGACGAGCAGTACTTC
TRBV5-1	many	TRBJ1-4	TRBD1	CASSFGQGHEKLFF	TGCGCCAGCAGCTTCGGACAGGGACATGAAAAACTGTTTTTT
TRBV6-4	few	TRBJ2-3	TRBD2	CASSDSSLAGGDTQYF	TGTGCCAGCAGTGACTCGAGTCTAGCGGGAGGAGATACGCAGTATTTT
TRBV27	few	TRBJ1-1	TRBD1	CASSLRQGAKAFF	TGTGCCAGCAGTTTAAGGCAGGGGGCAAAAGCTTTCTTT
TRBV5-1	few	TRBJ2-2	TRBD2	CASSLGLTSGNTGELFF	TGCGCCAGCAGCTTGGGACTGACTAGCGGGAACACCGGGGAGCTGTTTTTT
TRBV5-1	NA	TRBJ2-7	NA	CASSLAAAHEQYF	TGCGCCAGCAGCTTGGCCGCAGCCCACGAGCAGTACTTC
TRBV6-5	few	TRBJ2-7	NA	CASSYSVGQDEQYF	TGTGCCAGCAGTTACTCTGTGGGCCAGGACGAGCAGTACTTC
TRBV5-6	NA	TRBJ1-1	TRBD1	CATLTGGTEAFF	TGTGCCACCCTAACAGGGGGCACTGAAGCTTTCTTT
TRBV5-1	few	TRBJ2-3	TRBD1	CASRGQGATDTQYF	TGCGCCAGCCGGGGACAGGGGGCCACAGATACGCAGTATTTT
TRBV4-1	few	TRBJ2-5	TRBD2	CATQRSGNPKETQYF	TGCGCCACGCAAAGAAGCGGGAACCCTAAAGAGACCCAGTACTTC
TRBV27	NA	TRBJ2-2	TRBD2	CASSFRKGRDVTGELFF	TGTGCCAGCAGCTTTCGAAAAGGGAGGGATGTCACCGGGGAGCTGTTTTTT
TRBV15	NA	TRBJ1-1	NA	CATSSGQGSPIMNTEAFF	TGTGCCACCAGCAGTGGTCAGGGGAGCCCTATAATGAACACTGAAGCTTTCTTT
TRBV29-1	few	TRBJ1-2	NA	CSAQRDGYTF	TGCAGCGCCCAGCGGGATGGCTACACCTTC
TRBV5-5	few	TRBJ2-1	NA	CASVRDFYYNEQFF	TGTGCCAGCGTCCGGGACTTCTATTACAATGAGCAGTTCTTC
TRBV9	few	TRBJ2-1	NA	CASSVVSSNEQFF	TGTGCCAGCAGCGTAGTAAGTTCCAATGAGCAGTTCTTC
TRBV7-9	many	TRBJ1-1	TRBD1	CASSSTGDDTEAFF	TGTGCCAGCAGCTCCACAGGGGATGACACTGAAGCTTTCTTT
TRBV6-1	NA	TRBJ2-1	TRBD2	CASSADGTSGYNEQFF	TGTGCCAGCAGTGCCGACGGGACTAGCGGGTACAATGAGCAGTTCTTC
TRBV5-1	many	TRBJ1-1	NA	CASSLRTVYTEAFF	TGCGCCAGCAGCCTCCGAACAGTCTACACTGAAGCTTTCTTT
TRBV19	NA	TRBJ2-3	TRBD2	CASSIVAGVDTQYF	TGTGCCAGTAGTATAGTGGCGGGAGTGGATACGCAGTATTTT
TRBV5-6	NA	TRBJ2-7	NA	CASSSAPPGEQYF	TGTGCCAGCAGCTCGGCGCCCCCAGGGGAGCAGTACTTC
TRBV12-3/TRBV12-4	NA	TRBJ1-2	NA	CASRPGRNYGYTF	TGTGCCAGCAGACCCGGACGGAACTATGGCTACACCTTC
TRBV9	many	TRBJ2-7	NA	CASSVGGIAYEQYF	TGTGCCAGCAGCGTTGGTGGAATTGCCTACGAGCAGTACTTC
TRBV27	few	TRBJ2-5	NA	CASSLYADQETQYF	TGTGCCAGCAGTTTATACGCAGACCAAGAGACCCAGTACTTC
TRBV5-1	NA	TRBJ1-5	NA	CASSRGSRSEPQHF	TGCGCCAGCAGCCGGGGGTCAAGGAGTGAGCCCCAGCATTTT
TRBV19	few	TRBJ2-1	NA	CASTMVGWHEQFF	TGTGCCAGTACTATGGTGGGGTGGCATGAGCAGTTCTTC
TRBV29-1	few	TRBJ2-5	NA	CSVEDRGRGTQYF	TGCAGCGTTGAAGACAGGGGTAGAGGGACCCAGTACTTC
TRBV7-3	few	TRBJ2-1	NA	CASSLLLGGGNEQFF	TGTGCCAGCAGCTTATTATTGGGGGGCGGCAATGAGCAGTTCTTC
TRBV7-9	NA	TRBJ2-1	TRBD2	CASSSSGTSDNEQFF	TGTGCCAGCAGCTCCTCCGGGACTAGCGACAATGAGCAGTTCTTC
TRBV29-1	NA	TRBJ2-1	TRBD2	CSVAGTSGSDEQFF	TGCAGCGTTGCCGGGACTAGCGGGAGTGATGAGCAGTTCTTC
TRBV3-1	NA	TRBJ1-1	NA	CASSRAQGMNTEAFF	TGTGCCAGCAGCCGGGCCCAGGGGATGAACACTGAAGCTTTCTTT
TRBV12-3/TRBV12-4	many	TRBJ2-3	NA	CASSLLWGADSTDTQYF	TGTGCCAGCAGTTTATTATGGGGGGCAGATAGCACAGATACGCAGTATTTT
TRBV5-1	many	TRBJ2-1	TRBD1	CASSLAADRGDEQFF	TGCGCCAGCAGCTTGGCAGCGGACAGGGGGGATGAGCAGTTCTTC
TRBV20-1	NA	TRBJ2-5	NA	CSATERMSPQETQYF	TGCAGTGCCACGGAAAGGATGAGCCCCCAAGAGACCCAGTACTTC
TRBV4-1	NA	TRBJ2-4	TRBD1	CASSQPLRDRGHIQYF	TGCGCCAGCAGCCAACCTCTCCGGGACAGGGGGCACATTCAGTACTTC
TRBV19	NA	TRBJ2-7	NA	CASSNGHAFYEQYF	TGTGCCAGTAGTAACGGACACGCTTTCTACGAGCAGTACTTC
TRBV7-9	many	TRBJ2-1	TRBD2	CASSSPGLAGAQEQFF	TGTGCCAGCAGCTCGCCGGGACTAGCGGGAGCACAGGAGCAGTTCTTC
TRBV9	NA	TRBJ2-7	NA	CASSECYEQYF	TGTGCCAGCAGCGAATGCTACGAGCAGTACTTC
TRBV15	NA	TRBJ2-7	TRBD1	CATSRDSGTGADYEQYF	TGTGCCACCAGCAGAGATTCCGGGACAGGGGCCGACTACGAGCAGTACTTC
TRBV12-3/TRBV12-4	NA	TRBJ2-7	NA	CASRKQGRLYEQYF	TGTGCCAGCAGGAAACAAGGGCGTCTCTACGAGCAGTACTTC
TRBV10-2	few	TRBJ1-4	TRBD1	CASRGGKGKLFF	TGCGCCAGCAGAGGGGGCAAGGGAAAACTGTTTTTT
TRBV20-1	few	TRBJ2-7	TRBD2	CSARDRTSVTYEQYF	TGCAGTGCTAGAGATCGGACTAGCGTGACCTACGAGCAGTACTTC
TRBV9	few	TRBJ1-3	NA	CASSVGGLGVFSGNTIYF	TGTGCCAGCAGCGTAGGGGGACTAGGGGTTTTCTCTGGAAACACCATATATTTT
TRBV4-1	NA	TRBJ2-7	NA	CASSPLYAGRTDF	TGCGCCAGCAGCCCTCTATACGCGGGTCGGACTGACTTC
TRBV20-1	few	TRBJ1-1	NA	CSARDPWEGNTEAFF	TGCAGTGCTAGAGATCCTTGGGAGGGGAACACTGAAGCTTTCTTT
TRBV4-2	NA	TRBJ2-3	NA	CASSRDRRSHSGDTQYF	TGTGCCAGCAGCCGAGATAGAAGGAGCCACTCGGGGGATACGCAGTATTTT
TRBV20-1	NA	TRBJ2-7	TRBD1	CSAVGQGYEQYF	TGCAGTGCTGTCGGACAGGGTTACGAGCAGTACTTC
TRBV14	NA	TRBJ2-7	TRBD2	CASSHLRGLAGEAYEQYF	TGTGCCAGCAGCCACCTTCGGGGGCTAGCGGGAGAGGCCTACGAGCAGTACTTC
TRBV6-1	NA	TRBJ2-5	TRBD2	CASSRRTSGSRGETQYF	TGTGCCAGCAGCCGTCGGACTAGCGGGAGTCGAGGAGAGACCCAGTACTTC
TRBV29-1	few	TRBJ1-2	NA	CSVRTEGFLYGYTF	TGCTCCGTTAGGACGGAGGGTTTTCTTTATGGCTACACCTTC
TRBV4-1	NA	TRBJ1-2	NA	CASSPGPATGGYTF	TGCGCCAGCAGCCCCGGCCCGGCCACGGGGGGCTACACCTTC